What follows is one T cell receptor (beta chain) and its context. Its antigen target is currently unknown. The sample holds no much larger clone one base away, and base qualities are not on file. The data belong to a study of Ad26.COV2.S vaccination and SARS-CoV-2 variants (dated by TCRdb to about 2021). General notes on the study: Donors in the vaccine arm were drawn from COV1001, a phase I-IIa trial of Ad26.COV2.S in healthy adults that was multicentre, randomized, double-blind and placebo-controlled. Dosing of Ad26.COV2.S was intramuscular, at either 5x10^10 or 1x10^11 viral particles, delivered as one shot or as two shots spaced 56 days apart. A total of approximately 32 samples were included in the TCR-sequenced set, comprising around 19 Ad26.COV2.S vaccine recipients, 5 placebo recipients and 8 SARS-CoV-2 convalescent individuals. TCRbeta repertoire sequencing was used to assess the specificity and breadth of SARS-CoV-2-reactive T cell receptors after Ad26.COV2.S vaccination. Throughout the experiments and outcome assessment, investigators stayed blinded to trial group allocation. Trial participants were randomized into five groups of five: low-dose or high-dose Ad26.COV2.S given once or twice, or placebo on both occasions.

Broad study findings and their caveats: After vaccination, substantial breadth of spike-specific CD8+ and CD4+ T cell responses was reported. The authors noted that the TCR breadth and depth analyses may have underestimated total T cell responses. The study lacked the statistical power to compare responses across vaccine doses or regimens. Higher spike-specific TCR breadth was observed in Ad26.COV2.S recipients than in placebo recipients (P = 0.0014). Comparable non-spike TCR breadth was observed between vaccine and placebo recipients, consistent with only spike being contained in the vaccine.

The immunoSEQ Assay was the method used to sequence TCRbeta CDR3 regions. After extraction, genomic DNA underwent amplification by bias-controlled multiplex PCR, followed by high-throughput sequencing. In the source study's methods: To quantify the absolute abundance of every unique TCRbeta CDR3 region, sequences were collapsed and filtered. T cell fraction was estimated by normalization of TCRbeta template counts to usable DNA, with usable DNA being measured through amplification of reference genes present in all nucleated cells. Repertoire TCRs were annotated as SARS-CoV-2-specific by exact matching of V gene, CDR3 amino acid sequence and J gene to a known reactive TCR set. The reference SARS-CoV-2 TCR set was obtained from MIRA and was filtered for enrichment in COVID-19-positive ImmuneCODE repertoires, whereby public or cross-reactive TCRs were removed. Based on the MIRA antigens, annotated TCRs were further analysed at the level of specific ORF or position within ORF. Breadth was defined as annotated unique rearrangements over total unique productive rearrangements; depth was the summed frequency of those rearrangements. Two-sided Wilcoxon rank-sum tests were used to compare TCR breadth between groups. TCRdb stores this immuneACCESS table with in-frame sequences only. Part of the clones is absent; in the studies checked, under half of the shortfall reflects unresolved V genes, and no reason is known for the rest. D and trimming come from the DNA, and the V and J calls and clone size come from that table. The sample table records 360,000 or so clones; 80% to 90% of these occur just once. The leading ten clones occupy 3.4% of the sample.

In the paper's terms, the treatment or condition label means: about 20 received Ad26.COV2.S at low or high dose, single or two shots; about 5 received placebo; per-sample allocation not given. Repertoires of vaccine and placebo recipients were sequenced from samples collected on day 63 after the first injection. Between 29 July and 7 August 2020, Cohort 1b enrolled 25 adults aged 18-55 years at one site in Boston, USA. Ad26.COV2.S was a replication-incompetent adenovirus type 26 vector expressing a prefusion-stabilized SARS-CoV-2 spike protein from the original Wuhan strain. Trimming leaves V shorter by 1 base and J shorter by 3 bases, with the junction holding 3 bases beyond the gene matches. Including cysteine and phenylalanine, the CDR3 has 14 amino acids. This entry keeps only the CDR3 DNA: 42 bases, framed from base 1. CDR1 and CDR2 are read off the germline V gene (reference sequence) as SEHNR and FQNEAQ.

The chain links TRBV7-9 with TRBJ2-7; 7 central bases correspond to TRBD1. The receptor comes from a person aged 18-65 years who received the Ad26.COV2.S COVID-19 vaccine or a placebo. The source was peripheral blood, collected in a trial of Ad26.COV2.S vaccine versus placebo. The nucleotide sequence reads as follows: TGTGCCAGCAGCTTAGTGGGACAGAACTACGAGCAGTACTTC. Translation gives CASSLVGQNYEQYF.